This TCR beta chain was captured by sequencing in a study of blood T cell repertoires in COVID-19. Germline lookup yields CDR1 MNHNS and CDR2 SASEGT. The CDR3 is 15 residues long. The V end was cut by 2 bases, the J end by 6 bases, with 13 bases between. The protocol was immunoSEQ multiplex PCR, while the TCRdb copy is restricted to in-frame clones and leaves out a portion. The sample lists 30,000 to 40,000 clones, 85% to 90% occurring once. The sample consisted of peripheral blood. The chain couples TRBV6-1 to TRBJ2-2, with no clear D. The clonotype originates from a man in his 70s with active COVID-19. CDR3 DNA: TGTGCCAGCAGTGAAACTGGGCGCCCCCCCGGGGAGCTGTTTTTT. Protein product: CASSETGRPPGELFF.